The entry below describes one TCR beta chain. Its specificity is unknown. The sample is drawn from a study of cytomegalovirus exposure and HLA in healthy donors. Study findings and constraints: A further, later analysis showed that HLA-associated TCR beta chains (compared with equally common others) were more clonally expanded. Being productive about 87% or about 30% of the time was typical of most TCR beta V segments in an earlier analysis. The authors judged a highly shared variant cluster likely a sequencing artifact.

The study ran its PCR with 60 Vbeta and 13 Jbeta primers. Produced via immunoSEQ multiplex PCR; TCRdb's table is partial and in-frame only. The sample has more than 130,000 clones, 80% seen once; the top ten hold roughly 2%. Per germline, CDR1 LNHDA and CDR2 SQIVND (reference sequence). The CDR3 runs 14 residues. V shed 4 bases and J 9 bases; nucleotides not matched to a gene: 9. The V and J genes are TRBV19 and TRBJ2-5, with 9 bases that match TRBD1. The receptor comes from a man aged 25-40 years in good health and CMV-seronegative. Material: PBMCs. This CDR3 reads CASSRTRGQGPQYF. Written as DNA, the CDR3 is TGTGCCAGTAGTAGGACTAGAGGACAGGGGCCCCAGTACTTC.